The next 30 T cell receptor beta chains were all read from a single sample in a study of blood T cell repertoires in COVID-19. Using immunoSEQ multiplex PCR, the repertoire was profiled, and TCRdb retains in-frame clones only, with some absent. The profile covers about 230,000 clones, with approximately 81% appearing a single time and less than 20% taken by the ten largest. The sample consisted of peripheral blood. These TCRs come from a woman over 75 with active or convalescent COVID-19.

The chain combines TRBV7-2 with TRBJ2-5; TRBD2 matches at 8 bases. Germline values: CDR1 SGHTA, CDR2 FQGNSA. This CDR3 is built from 16 residues. V dropped 4 bases and J dropped 3; count of bases not matched to a gene: 10. The CDR3 protein is CASSYPGVAGKETQYF. DNA of the CDR3: TGTGCCAGCAGCTATCCTGGGGTAGCGGGGAAAGAGACCCAGTACTTC. Full variable domain (rest looked up from reference TRBV7-2 and TRBJ2-5): GAGVSQSPSNKVTEKGKDVELRCDPISGHTALYWYRQSLGQGLEFLIYFQGNSAPDKSGLPSDRFSAERTGGSVSTLTIQRTQQEDSAVYLCASSYPGVAGKETQYFGPGTRLLVL.

The CDR3 loop reads CATSDRQGARAFF. DNA of the CDR3: TGTGCCACCAGTGACCGACAGGGGGCGAGGGCTTTCTTT. The V and J genes are TRBV24-1 and TRBJ1-1, with TRBD1 identical over 10 bases. The V segment lost 4 bases and the J segment 11 bases; nucleotides outside the gene matches: 6. Germline assignment: CDR1 KGHDR and CDR2 SFDVKD. The CDR3 length is 13 residues.

J is TRBJ1-6 and V is TRBV7-6, with D perhaps TRBD1 (5 bases). CDR3 size: 17 residues. Between the trimmed V and J ends, which lost 0 bases and 3 bases, there was a span of 12 bases. The germline gives CDR1 SGHVS, CDR2 FNYEAQ. CDR3 protein: CASSLAPTGFYNSPLHF. CDR3 coding DNA: TGTGCCAGCAGCTTAGCGCCAACAGGTTTCTATAATTCACCCCTCCACTTT. The full variable domain, in which reference TRBV7-6 and TRBJ1-6 provide the parts outside the CDR3, is GAGVSQSPRYKVTKRGQDVALRCDPISGHVSLYWYRQALGQGPEFLTYFNYEAQQDKSGLPNDRFSAERPEGSISTLTIQRTEQRDSAMYRCASSLAPTGFYNSPLHFGNGTRLTVT.

The chain uses TRBV12-1 and TRBJ2-7; the D call TRBD2 from the table was never checked on the DNA. TRBV12-1 is shown as a pseudogene. The length of the CDR3 is 17 residues. CDR3 region: CASSPERPGRAKYEQYF. CDR3 nucleotides: TGTGCCAGCAGCCCCGAACGTCCCGGGAGGGCCAAGTACGAGCAGTACTTC.

The rearrangement uses TRBV7-9 and TRBJ1-2; D might be TRBD1 (5 bases). There are 14 residues in the CDR3. Germline V gives CDR1 SEHNR, CDR2 FQNEAQ (reference sequence). Trimming left V 2 bases short and J 2 bases short, with 9 bases between. DNA for the CDR3: TGTGCCAGCAGCTTACCAGGGTCCAACTATGGCTACACCTTC. Amino acids: CASSLPGSNYGYTF. The full variable domain, rest sourced from reference TRBV7-9 and TRBJ1-2, is DTGVSQNPRHKITKRGQNVTFRCDPISEHNRLYWYRQTLGQGPEFLTYFQNEAQLEKSRLLSDRFSAERPKGSFSTLEIQRTEQGDSAMYLCASSLPGSNYGYTFGSGTRLTVV.

This clone was detected only a few times. The chain uses TRBV11-3 and TRBJ2-2; 7 nucleotides agree with TRBD1. This CDR3 has 16 amino acids. Germline assignment: CDR1 SGHNT and CDR2 YENEEA. The J segment lost 3 bases and the V segment lost 6 bases, leaving 10 bases of the junction unmatched. Written as DNA, the CDR3 is TGTGCCAGCAGGCCCCCGGGTGGGACAGACACCGGGGAGCTGTTTTTT. Translating it yields CASRPPGGTDTGELFF.

The chain links TRBV14 to TRBJ2-6; a possible D gene is TRBD1 (6 bases). This CDR3 comprises 15 residues. V dropped 3 bases and J dropped 3 bases, with 9 bases sitting between them. CDR1 and CDR2 (germline): SGHDN, FVKESK. As DNA, the CDR3 is TGTGCCAGCAGCCACCACAGGGATGGGGCCAACGTCCTGACTTTC. It is translated as CASSHHRDGANVLTF. The full variable domain, with the rest looked up from reference TRBV14 and TRBJ2-6, is EAGVTQFPSHSVIEKGQTVTLRCDPISGHDNLYWYRRVMGKEIKFLLHFVKESKQDESGMPNNRFLAERTGGTYSTLKVQPAELEDSGVYFCASSHHRDGANVLTFGAGSRLTVL.

The chain combines TRBV13 with TRBJ2-7, with 7 bases fitting TRBD2. The CDR3 covers 14 residues. Per germline, CDR1 PRHDT and CDR2 FYEKMQ (reference sequence). J was trimmed by 3 bases and V by 3 bases; bases with no gene match: 5. CDR3 in amino acids: CASSFSGEFYEQYF. The CDR3 DNA sequence: TGTGCCAGCAGCTTCAGCGGGGAATTCTACGAGCAGTACTTC.

The genes are TRBV4-2 and TRBJ2-3, with 10 positions matching TRBD2. The V and J ends lost 3 bases and 0 bases, in that order; junction bases with no gene match: 3. This CDR3 spans 16 amino acids. Germline CDR1 reads LGHNA; CDR2 reads YNFKEQ. This CDR3 is CASSQISGRSTDTQYF. The DNA for the CDR3 is TGTGCCAGCAGCCAGATTAGCGGGAGGAGCACAGATACGCAGTATTTT.

The chain is built from TRBV7-6 and TRBJ2-3, with 11 bases that match TRBD2. V lost 8 bases and J lost 10; bases outside the gene matches: 14. The CDR3 covers 15 residues. Germline loops: CDR1 SGHVS, CDR2 FNYEAQ. The CDR3 loop is CASGGTSGPGEAQYF. CDR3 in DNA: TGTGCCAGCGGAGGGACTAGCGGTCCCGGAGAAGCGCAGTATTTT.

The V gene is TRBV7-3, the J gene TRBJ2-5; the D gene is possibly TRBD1 (5 bases). The CDR3 is 16 residues long. Germline assignment: CDR1 SGHTA and CDR2 FQGTGA. The V end was cut by 1 base, the J end by 4 bases, with 16 bases between. The CDR3 bases are TGTGCCAGCAGCTTAAAAGGGCCAGGGAATACAGAGACCCAGTACTTC. Its translation: CASSLKGPGNTETQYF.

V usage is TRBV6-2 or TRBV6-3 and J usage is TRBJ1-6; D perhaps matches TRBD1 (5 bases). The CDR3 runs to 21 residues. Germline V lookup: CDR1 MNHEY, CDR2 SVGEGT. Trimming pared 2 bases from V and 0 bases from J, leaving 23 bases between. The CDR3 here is CASSYQQITPGRSSYNSPLHF. Here the CDR3 DNA reads TGTGCCAGCAGTTACCAGCAAATCACTCCAGGGCGAAGCTCCTATAATTCACCCCTCCACTTT.

The chain combines TRBV20-1 with TRBJ1-1; TRBD1 might be the D (5 bases). This CDR3 region has 11 residues. The ends were cut back, 4 bases at V and 9 bases at J, with 12 bases in the middle. CDR1 and CDR2 (germline): DFQATT, SNEGSKA (reference sequence). The CDR3 DNA is TGCAGTGCTATTCAACAGGCGCAAGCTTTCTTT. It encodes CSAIQQAQAFF.

The chain carries TRBV5-4 and TRBJ1-1; 7 nucleotides line up with TRBD1. Trimming took 0 bases from V and 5 from J; bases not matched to a gene: 7. This CDR3 comprises 15 residues. Germline V CDR1 and CDR2: SGHNT, YYREEE (reference sequence). The CDR3 bases are TGTGCCAGCAGCTTGGTAGGGCAGGGGGTGACTGAAGCTTTCTTT. It codes for CASSLVGQGVTEAFF.

This chain joins TRBV11-3 and TRBJ2-1; weak D call: TRBD2 (5 bases). The CDR3 covers 14 residues. Looked up from germline, CDR1 is SGHNT and CDR2 is YENEEA. Deletions cut 8 bases from V and 0 bases from J, with 11 bases between. For the CDR3, the DNA is TGTGCCAGCTCGGGGATGAGCTCCTACAATGAGCAGTTCTTC. It is translated as CASSGMSSYNEQFF.

The CDR3 here is CASSVTSGGNNEQFF. In nucleotides, the CDR3 is TGTGCCAGCAGCGTCACTAGCGGGGGAAACAATGAGCAGTTCTTC. The chain combines TRBV5-4 with TRBJ2-1, with 11 nucleotides matching TRBD2. J was trimmed by 5 bases and V by 4 bases; bases with no gene match: 5. The CDR3 runs 15 residues. CDR1 SGHNT and CDR2 YYREEE come from the germline V gene (reference sequence).

CDR3 DNA sequence: TGCGCCAGCAGCTTGGGAGCGGGACCGAATGAGCAGTTCTTC. It yields the protein CASSLGAGPNEQFF. The V call is TRBV5-1, the J call TRBJ2-1; TRBD2 matches at 7 bases. Germline CDR1 is SGHRS and CDR2 is YFSETQ. V was clipped by 0 bases and J by 7 bases; unmatched bases: 4. The CDR3 runs to 14 residues. The full variable domain, completed using reference TRBV5-1 and TRBJ2-1, is KAGVTQTPRYLIKTRGQQVTLSCSPISGHRSVSWYQQTPGQGLQFLFEYFSETQRNKGNFPGRFSGRQFSNSRSEMNVSTLELGDSALYLCASSLGAGPNEQFFGPGTRLTVL.

The rearrangement uses TRBV5-1 and TRBJ2-4; 9 bases align to TRBD1. V shed 4 bases and J 6 bases; nucleotides not matched to a gene: 5. CDR1 is SGHRS, CDR2 YFSETQ, per germline. The CDR3 length is 14 residues. CDR3 residues: CASSPQGAGNIQYF. The CDR3 DNA reads as TGCGCCAGCAGCCCACAGGGGGCCGGAAACATTCAGTACTTC.

The chain recombines TRBV9 with TRBJ1-6; 9 bases agree with TRBD1. V gave up 4 bases and J gave up 10 bases; unmatched junction bases: 6. CDR3 length: 14 amino acids. Germline CDR1 reads SGDLS; CDR2 reads YYNGEE. CDR3 protein: CASSRRDRDSPLHF. DNA for the CDR3: TGTGCCAGCAGCCGGCGGGACAGGGACTCACCCCTCCACTTT. The entire variable domain, with the rest obtained from reference TRBV9 and TRBJ1-6, is as follows: DSGVTQTPKHLITATGQRVTLRCSPRSGDLSVYWYQQSLDQGLQFLIQYYNGEERAKGNILERFSAQQFPDLHSELNLSSLELGDSALYFCASSRRDRDSPLHFGNGTRLTVT.

The CDR3 reads CASSWTGIDSPLHF. CDR3 coding DNA: TGTGCCAGCAGCTGGACAGGGATAGATTCACCCCTCCACTTT. V is TRBV7-2 and J is TRBJ1-6; 8 bases align to TRBD1. V was clipped by 4 bases and J by 8 bases; unmatched bases: 4. CDR3 length: 14 amino acids. From germline, CDR1 is SGHTA and CDR2 FQGNSA.

The table lists this clone with a few counts. The chain uses TRBV4-3 and TRBJ1-2; TRBD1 aligns across 7 bases. The CDR3 is 15 amino acids. Trimming cost V 0 bases and J 4 bases; bases outside gene matches: 5. Germline assignment: CDR1 LGHNA and CDR2 YSLEER. CDR3 region: CASSQDLRGSYGYTF. The CDR3 DNA follows: TGCGCCAGCAGCCAAGACCTCAGGGGGAGCTATGGCTACACCTTC.

This rearrangement joins TRBV5-1 to TRBJ2-5; no clear D gene. The ends were cut back, 5 bases at V and 3 bases at J, with 8 bases in the middle. Germline CDR1 reads SGHRS; CDR2 reads YFSETQ. The CDR3 loop spans 12 amino acids. The CDR3 protein is CASSVTKETQYF. Written as DNA, the CDR3 is TGCGCCAGCAGTGTAACAAAAGAGACCCAGTACTTC.

CDR3 in DNA: TGTGCCAGCGGGGGACTAGCGGAACCCTCCTACGAGCAGTACTTC. Its translation: CASGGLAEPSYEQYF. This chain joins TRBV6-5 and TRBJ2-7, with TRBD2 matching over 11 bases. The CDR3 runs 15 residues. CDR1 is MNHEY and CDR2 is SVGAGI in the germline V gene. V lost 8 bases and J lost 0; bases outside the gene matches: 6.

V usage is TRBV5-6 and J usage is TRBJ1-1; weak D call: TRBD1 (5 bases). The CDR3 extends over 17 amino acids. Per the germline V gene, CDR1 is SGHDT and CDR2 is YYEEEE. V was trimmed by 1 base and J by 6 bases, leaving 22 bases between them. Here the CDR3 reads CASSLWGRLIKGAEAFF. The CDR3 region has the DNA TGTGCCAGCAGCTTGTGGGGTAGGCTAATCAAAGGGGCTGAAGCTTTCTTT.

The J gene is TRBJ1-2, the V gene TRBV7-2; no firm D call. The CDR3 spans 14 residues. Germline CDR1 SGHTA, CDR2 FQGNSA. V gave up 0 bases and J gave up 0 bases, with 5 bases separating them. CDR3 DNA: TGTGCCAGCAGCTTAGCGTCCGCTAACTATGGCTACACCTTC. It codes for CASSLASANYGYTF.

This clone was recorded only once. Other nucleotide sequences from this sample produce the same CDR3. The chain uses TRBV18 and TRBJ1-1; 10 nucleotides match TRBD1. Germline V CDR1 and CDR2: KGHSH, LQKENI. The V gene end was trimmed by 6 bases and the J gene end by 0 bases; junction bases not matched to a gene: 1. The CDR3 is 14 residues long. CDR3 sequence reads: CASSGQGMNTEAFF. The CDR3 nucleotides read TGTGCCAGCTCGGGACAGGGGATGAACACTGAAGCTTTCTTT. Full variable domain (remainder filled in from reference TRBV18 and TRBJ1-1): NAGVMQNPRHLVRRRGQEARLRCSPMKGHSHVYWYRQLPEEGLKFMVYLQKENIIDESGMPKERFSAEFPKEGPSILRIQQVVRGDSAAYFCASSGQGMNTEAFFGQGTRLTVV.

Only a few counts were recorded for this clone. The V gene is TRBV5-6, the J gene TRBJ2-4; D is possibly TRBD2 (5 bases). The CDR3 sequence is 14 residues long. V was trimmed by 4 bases and J by 9 bases, leaving 17 bases between them. Germline lookup yields CDR1 SGHDT and CDR2 YYEEEE. For the CDR3, the DNA is TGTGCCAGCAGCCAGGACGGAGGCAGAGGCATTCAGTACTTC. This translates into CASSQDGGRGIQYF.

The chain couples TRBV19 to TRBJ2-5; D possibly corresponds to TRBD2 (6 bases). Germline V gives CDR1 LNHDA, CDR2 SQIVND (reference sequence). V was cut by 8 bases and J by 4 bases, with 17 bases left in between. The CDR3 has 14 residues. CDR3: CASRNLRGRETQYF. In DNA form, the CDR3 reads TGTGCCAGTCGTAATCTGCGGGGACGAGAGACCCAGTACTTC. Drawing the rest from reference TRBV19 and TRBJ2-5, the complete variable domain is DGGITQSPKYLFRKEGQNVTLSCEQNLNHDAMYWYRQDPGQGLRLIYYSQIVNDFQKGDIAEGYSVSREKKESFPLTVTSAQKNPTAFYLCASRNLRGRETQYFGPGTRLLVL.

This chain uses TRBV12-3 or TRBV12-4 with TRBJ2-5, with D perhaps matching TRBD1 (6 bases). The V gene lost 5 bases and the J gene lost 9 bases, with 10 bases spanning the gap. The CDR3 loop spans 11 amino acids. The CDR3 spells CASSPQGSQYF. In nucleotides, the CDR3 is TGTGCCAGCAGTCCGCAGGGGTCCCAGTACTTC.

V gene TRBV5-4 combines with J gene TRBJ1-1, with D possibly TRBD1 on 6 matching bases. This CDR3 is 15 amino acids long. V lost 0 bases and J lost 3, with 12 bases in between. Germline CDR1 and CDR2: SGHNT and YYREEE (reference sequence). CDR3 region: CASSLGQVGDTEAFF. The CDR3 nucleotides are TGTGCCAGCAGCTTGGGACAGGTGGGTGACACTGAAGCTTTCTTT.